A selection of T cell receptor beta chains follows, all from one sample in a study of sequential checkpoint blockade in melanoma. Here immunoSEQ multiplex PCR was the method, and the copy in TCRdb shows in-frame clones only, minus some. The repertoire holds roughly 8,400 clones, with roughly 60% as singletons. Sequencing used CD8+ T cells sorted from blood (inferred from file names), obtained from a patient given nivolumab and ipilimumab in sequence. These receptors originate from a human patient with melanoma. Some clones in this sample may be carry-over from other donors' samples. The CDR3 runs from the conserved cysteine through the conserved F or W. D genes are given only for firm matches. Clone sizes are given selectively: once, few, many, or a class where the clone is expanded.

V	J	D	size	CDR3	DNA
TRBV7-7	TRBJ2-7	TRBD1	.	CASSPRTGLTYEQYF	TGTGCCAGCAGCCCCCGGACAGGCCTAACCTACGAGCAGTACTTC
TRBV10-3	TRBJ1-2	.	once	CAISESELDRRGYTF	TGTGCCATCAGTGAGTCGGAGCTTGACAGGAGGGGCTACACCTTC
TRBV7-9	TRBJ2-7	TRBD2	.	CASSPLGSGGYEQYF	TGTGCCAGCAGCCCCCTTGGTAGCGGGGGCTACGAGCAGTACTTC
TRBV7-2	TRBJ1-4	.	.	CASSFQGTNEKLFF	TGTGCCAGCAGCTTTCAGGGGACTAATGAAAAACTGTTTTTT
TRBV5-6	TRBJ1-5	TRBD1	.	CASSLADRVGQPQHF	TGTGCCAGCAGCTTGGCCGACAGGGTTGGTCAGCCCCAGCATTTT
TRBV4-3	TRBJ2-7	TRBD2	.	CASSPGLAGVYEQYF	TGCGCCAGCAGCCCTGGACTAGCGGGGGTCTACGAGCAGTACTTC
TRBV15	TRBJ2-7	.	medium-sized	CATSRTVLDEQYF	TGTGCCACCAGCAGGACAGTATTGGACGAGCAGTACTTC
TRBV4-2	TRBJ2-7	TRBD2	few	CASSQDNIGGGDEQYF	TGTGCCAGCAGCCAAGATAACATTGGCGGGGGGGATGAGCAGTACTTC
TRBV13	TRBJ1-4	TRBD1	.	CASSTRTGTDSNEKLFF	TGTGCCAGCAGCACGAGAACCGGGACAGACAGTAATGAAAAACTGTTTTTT
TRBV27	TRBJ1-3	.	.	CASSLRGARGNTIYF	TGTGCCAGCAGTTTACGGGGGGCAAGGGGAAACACCATATATTTT
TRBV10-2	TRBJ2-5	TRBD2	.	CASGSGGAGETQYF	TGCGCCAGCGGGAGCGGGGGGGCCGGAGAGACCCAGTACTTC
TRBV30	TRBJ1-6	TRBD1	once	CAWISGRGPRSYNSPLHF	TGTGCCTGGATCTCGGGTAGGGGGCCGCGCTCCTATAATTCACCCCTCCACTTT
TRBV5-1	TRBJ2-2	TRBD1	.	CASILLKTGGNTGELFF	TGCGCCAGCATCCTCCTTAAGACAGGGGGGAACACCGGGGAGCTGTTTTTT
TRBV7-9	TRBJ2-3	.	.	CASGGSHTDTQYF	TGTGCCAGCGGGGGGAGTCATACAGATACGCAGTATTTT
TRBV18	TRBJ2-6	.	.	CASSRTVLSSGANVLTF	TGTGCCAGCTCACGGACAGTATTGAGCTCTGGGGCCAACGTCCTGACTTTC
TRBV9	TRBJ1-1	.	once	CASSVGGGFTEAFF	TGTGCCAGCAGCGTAGGGGGGGGGTTCACTGAAGCTTTCTTT
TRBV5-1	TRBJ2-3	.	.	CASRHLNTDTQYF	TGCGCCAGCAGACACCTCAACACAGATACGCAGTATTTT
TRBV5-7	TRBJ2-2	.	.	CASSVGGARELFF	TGTGCCAGCAGTGTAGGGGGGGCGCGGGAGCTGTTTTTT
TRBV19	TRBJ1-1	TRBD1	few	CASSIAGQRNTEAFF	TGTGCCAGTAGTATAGCGGGACAGCGCAACACTGAAGCTTTCTTT
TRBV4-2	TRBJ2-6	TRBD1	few	CASSHYGQGGGANVLTF	TGTGCCAGCAGCCACTATGGACAGGGCGGTGGGGCCAACGTCCTGACTTTC
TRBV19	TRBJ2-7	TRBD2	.	CASSISLAGPYEQYF	TGTGCCAGTAGTATTTCCCTAGCGGGGCCCTACGAGCAGTACTTC
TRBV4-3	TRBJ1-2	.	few	CASSQEGNRDYGYTF	TGCGCCAGCAGCCAAGAGGGGAACAGGGACTATGGCTACACCTTC
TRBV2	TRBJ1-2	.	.	CASSESQGIYYGYTF	TGTGCCAGCAGTGAATCCCAGGGGATATACTATGGCTACACCTTC
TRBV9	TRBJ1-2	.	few	CASSGQWGDYGYTF	TGTGCCAGCAGCGGACAGTGGGGTGACTATGGCTACACCTTC